The clone carrying this T cell receptor (beta chain) showed up just a few times. Its antigen is still unknown. Germline lookup yields CDR1 LGHDT and CDR2 YNNKEL (reference sequence). The germline V and J ends were trimmed by 1 base and 3 bases, with 10 bases remaining between them. The CDR3 is 15 amino acids. MiXCR, applied by TCRdb to the RT-PCR reads, yields one record per CDR3 protein. The sample includes some 800,000 distinct CDR3 sequences, 21% of them seen just once. This sample was included in a study of response to subunit inactivated influenza vaccine. Study-wide points: Authors proposed each seasonal influenza vaccination draws in few new T cells.

The source was PBMCs from blood, collected 5 days after vaccination. This TCR came from a man in his fifties or sixties who received an inactivated influenza vaccine. V and J are TRBV3-1 and TRBJ1-5; a weak D match, TRBD1 (6 bases). CDR3 protein: CASSQADRYNQPQHF. CDR3 sequence (DNA): TGTGCCAGCAGCCAAGCCGACAGGTACAATCAGCCCCAGCATTTT.